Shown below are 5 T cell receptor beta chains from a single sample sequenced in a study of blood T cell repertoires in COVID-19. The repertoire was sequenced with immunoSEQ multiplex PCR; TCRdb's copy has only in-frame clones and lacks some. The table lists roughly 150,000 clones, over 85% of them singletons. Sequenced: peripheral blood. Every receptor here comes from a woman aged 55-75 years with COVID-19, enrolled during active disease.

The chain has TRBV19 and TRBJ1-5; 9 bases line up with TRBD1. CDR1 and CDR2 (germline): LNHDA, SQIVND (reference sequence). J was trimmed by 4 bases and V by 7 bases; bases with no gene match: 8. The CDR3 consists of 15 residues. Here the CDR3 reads CASKRDRVGNQPQHF. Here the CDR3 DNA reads TGTGCCAGTAAACGGGACAGGGTGGGGAATCAGCCCCAGCATTTT.

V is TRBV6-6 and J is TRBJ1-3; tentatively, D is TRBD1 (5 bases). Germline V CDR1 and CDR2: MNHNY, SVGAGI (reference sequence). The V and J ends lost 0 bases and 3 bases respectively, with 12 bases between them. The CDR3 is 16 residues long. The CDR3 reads CASSYSRGTSGNTIYF. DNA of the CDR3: TGTGCCAGCAGTTACTCGAGAGGGACTAGTGGAAACACCATATATTTT.

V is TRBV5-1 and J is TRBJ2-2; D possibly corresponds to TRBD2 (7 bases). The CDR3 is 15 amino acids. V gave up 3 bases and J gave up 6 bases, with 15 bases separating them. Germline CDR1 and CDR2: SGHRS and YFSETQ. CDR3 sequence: CASSSQGAGAGELFF. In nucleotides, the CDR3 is TGCGCCAGCAGCTCACAGGGTGCGGGGGCCGGGGAGCTGTTTTTT.

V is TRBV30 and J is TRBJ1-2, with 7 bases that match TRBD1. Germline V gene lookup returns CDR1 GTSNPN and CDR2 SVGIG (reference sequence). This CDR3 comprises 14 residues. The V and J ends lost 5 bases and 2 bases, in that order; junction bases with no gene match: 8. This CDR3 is CAWAQGKGNYGYTF. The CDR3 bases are TGTGCCTGGGCACAGGGGAAAGGGAACTATGGCTACACCTTC.

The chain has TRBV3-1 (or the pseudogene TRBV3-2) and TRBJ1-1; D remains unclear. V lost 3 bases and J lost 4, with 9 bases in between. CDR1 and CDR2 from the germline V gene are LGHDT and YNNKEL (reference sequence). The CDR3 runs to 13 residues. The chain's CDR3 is CASSHARGTEAFF. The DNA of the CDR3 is TGTGCCAGCAGCCATGCCCGGGGCACTGAAGCTTTCTTT.